Below are 30 T cell receptor beta chains sequenced from a single sample in a study of cytomegalovirus exposure and HLA in healthy donors (dated by TCRdb to about 2017). Libraries were made using the immunoSEQ multiplex PCR assay. For the multiplex PCR, a mixture combining 60 forward primers for TCR Vbeta segments and 13 reverse primers for TCR Jbeta segments was used. The table was pulled from immuneACCESS by TCRdb, which kept in-frame rearrangements only. Such tables lose some clones; where checked, under half of the loss comes from unresolved V genes, and the rest has no known cause. Here the sample has about 130,000 clones; over 60% occur a single time. Of the sample, 1% is held by the ten largest clones. The sample was PBMCs. The receptors come from a human donor in good health.

This clone was found once. V gene TRBV9 combines with J gene TRBJ1-5; a possible D gene is TRBD1 (6 bases). V gave up 4 bases and J gave up 3 bases, with 11 bases separating them. CDR3 size: 14 residues. The germline CDR1 and CDR2 sequences are SGDLS and YYNGEE. CDR3 protein: CASSTGSDNQPQHF. The CDR3 coding sequence is TGTGCCAGCAGCACAGGGTCCGACAATCAGCCCCAGCATTTT.

This clone came up once. The chain uses TRBV7-9 and TRBJ2-5; 7 positions agree with TRBD1. CDR3 length equals 15 residues. Germline V lookup: CDR1 SEHNR, CDR2 FQNEAQ (reference sequence). The ends lost 5 bases at V and 4 bases at J; junction bases unmatched: 10. The CDR3 DNA reads as TGTGCCAGCAGCCCCCGGGACAGTGTGGGAGAGACCCAGTACTTC. This gives the protein CASSPRDSVGETQYF.

This chain connects TRBV7-8 to TRBJ2-1, with D possibly TRBD2 on 5 matching bases. V was pared by 4 bases and J by 0 bases, with 16 bases between. CDR3 length: 17 residues. The V gene's germline CDR1 is SGHVS and CDR2 FQNEAQ. CDR3 DNA sequence: TGTGCCAGCAGCTCCAGCGGACGGCAGAGCTCCTACAATGAGCAGTTCTTC. Its protein product is CASSSSGRQSSYNEQFF.

The chain combines TRBV13 with TRBJ2-7, with a weak D call TRBD1 (6 bases). Trimming removed 4 bases at V and 3 bases at J, with 19 bases between. CDR3 length equals 16 residues. Per germline, CDR1 PRHDT and CDR2 FYEKMQ (reference sequence). The CDR3 region is CASSSLRGGIFYEQYF. CDR3 sequence (DNA): TGTGCCAGCAGCTCCCTGCGAGGGGGAATTTTCTACGAGCAGTACTTC.

The chain is built from TRBV2 and TRBJ1-2, with a possible D match to TRBD1 (5 bases). Trimming shortened V by 7 bases and J by 5 bases, and 14 bases separated the two germline ends. Germline CDR1 is SNHLY and CDR2 is FYNNEI. There are 13 residues in the CDR3. CDR3: CASIEQANYGYTF. The CDR3 region has the DNA TGTGCCAGCATCGAACAGGCCAATTATGGCTACACCTTC.

V and J are TRBV7-8 and TRBJ2-7, with TRBD2 matching over 7 bases. Trimming cost V 4 bases and J 2 bases; bases outside gene matches: 5. CDR1 is SGHVS, CDR2 FQNEAQ, per germline. This CDR3 contains 14 residues. The CDR3 sequence: CASSSSGGTYEQYF. In DNA, the CDR3 is TGTGCCAGCAGCTCGTCGGGGGGAACCTACGAGCAGTACTTC.

In DNA, the CDR3 is TGTGCCAGCAGCCTCAGGGTGGCTAATGAAAAACTGTTTTTT. It is translated as CASSLRVANEKLFF. The V call is TRBV5-5, the J call TRBJ1-4, with D perhaps matching TRBD1 (5 bases). Germline CDR1 reads SGHKS; CDR2 reads YYEKEE (reference sequence). The ends were cut back, 4 bases at V and 3 bases at J, with 10 bases in the middle. CDR3 length: 14 residues.

This chain uses TRBV25-1 with TRBJ2-7; maybe TRBD1 (5 bases). From germline, CDR1 is MGHDK and CDR2 SYGVNS. The CDR3 length is 12 residues. Trimming took 4 bases from V and 4 from J, leaving 8 bases between them. The CDR3 region is CASSADIYEQYF. The CDR3 DNA reads TGTGCCAGCAGTGCGGACATTTACGAGCAGTACTTC.

The CDR3 loop reads CASSLGTPRDTYEQYF. The CDR3 region has the DNA TGCGCCAGCAGCTTGGGGACCCCCCGGGACACTTACGAGCAGTACTTC. The chain employs TRBV5-1 and TRBJ2-7; perhaps TRBD1 as D (6 bases). Germline assignment: CDR1 SGHRS and CDR2 YFSETQ. This CDR3 has 16 residues. The V and J ends lost 0 bases and 4 bases respectively, with 17 bases between them.

CDR3 protein: CASSAQSRETTQYF. CDR3 bases: TGTGCCAGCAGCGCACAAAGTCGGGAAACTACGCAGTATTTT. The chain couples TRBV9 to TRBJ2-3; maybe TRBD2 (5 bases). The germline V and J ends were trimmed by 3 bases and 8 bases, with 16 bases remaining between them. The length of the CDR3 is 14 residues. Germline V gene sequence: CDR1 SGDLS, CDR2 YYNGEE.

V and J are TRBV11-2 and TRBJ2-5; 9 nucleotides align to TRBD2. J was trimmed by 3 bases and V by 11 bases; bases with no gene match: 13. CDR3 length: 15 amino acids. CDR1 and CDR2 from the germline V gene are SGHAT and FQNNGV. The CDR3 protein is CADWGGRGGEETQYF. In nucleotides, the CDR3 is TGTGCCGATTGGGGAGGGCGCGGGGGGGAAGAGACCCAGTACTTC.

The V call is TRBV2, the J call TRBJ2-3; 7 bases align to TRBD1. CDR1 is SNHLY, CDR2 FYNNEI, per germline. J was trimmed by 4 bases and V by 7 bases; bases with no gene match: 11. This CDR3 contains 15 residues. In nucleotides, the CDR3 is TGTGCCAGCATTGCCGGGACAGAACCCTCAGATACGCAGTATTTT. Translated: CASIAGTEPSDTQYF.

This clone has just one count. The CDR3 protein is CASSDPPDMMNSPLHF. The CDR3 DNA follows: TGTGCCAGCAGTGACCCCCCGGACATGATGAATTCACCCCTCCACTTT. The V gene is TRBV2, the J gene TRBJ1-6; D perhaps matches TRBD1 (5 bases). Trimming left V 3 bases short and J 7 bases short, with 16 bases between. This CDR3 is 16 amino acids long. Germline V gene lookup returns CDR1 SNHLY and CDR2 FYNNEI.

This clone was counted a few times. The CDR3 DNA follows: TGTGCCAGTAGAAGGACTTCGAACACCGGGGAGCTGTTTTTT. It translates to CASRRTSNTGELFF. The V and J genes are TRBV7-9 and TRBJ2-2; maybe TRBD2 (5 bases). CDR3 size: 14 residues. V was cut by 9 bases and J by 0 bases, with 11 bases left in between. Germline V gene sequence: CDR1 SEHNR, CDR2 FQNEAQ (reference sequence).

The chain uses TRBV27 and TRBJ1-1; D perhaps matches TRBD1 (5 bases). Germline-derived CDR1 and CDR2 are MNHEY and SMNVEV (reference sequence). Trimming took off 7 bases at V and 2 bases at J, with 17 bases between the two ends. The CDR3 spans 15 residues. The CDR3 nucleotides are TGTGCCAGCACCCCCACGGGGGATCTTAACACTGAAGCTTTCTTT. Translating gives CASTPTGDLNTEAFF.

This clone was observed once. The V call is TRBV10-3, the J call TRBJ2-3, with a possible D match to TRBD1 (6 bases). This CDR3 has 15 amino acids. Trimming removed 11 bases from V and 2 bases from J, with 20 bases in between. CDR1 and CDR2 from the germline V gene are ENHRY and SYGVKD. As DNA, the CDR3 is TGTGCCGCCAGCACATCGGCAGGGGTCACAGATACGCAGTATTTT. Amino acids: CAASTSAGVTDTQYF.

The chain combines TRBV27 with TRBJ1-1, with D maybe TRBD1 (5 bases). CDR1 is MNHEY and CDR2 is SMNVEV in the germline V gene (reference sequence). Trimming removed 3 bases at V and 8 bases at J, with 19 bases between. The CDR3 covers 15 residues. The CDR3 protein is CASSFSPLLQGEAFF. The DNA for the CDR3 is TGTGCCAGCAGTTTCAGTCCGTTGCTGCAGGGAGAAGCTTTCTTT.

This chain links TRBV11-2 with TRBJ2-2; 7 nucleotides agree with TRBD2. The CDR3 loop spans 17 amino acids. V gave up 0 bases and J gave up 4 bases; unmatched junction bases: 8. Per germline, CDR1 SGHAT and CDR2 FQNNGV. CDR3 nucleotide sequence: TGTGCCAGCAGCTTAGAATTCACCAGCGGGGCCACCGGGGAGCTGTTTTTT. Translating it yields CASSLEFTSGATGELFF.

This clone was observed once. The rearrangement joins TRBV7-6 to TRBJ1-5; D call uncertain. CDR1 is SGHVS, CDR2 FNYEAQ, per germline. The CDR3 totals 14 residues. V lost 2 bases, J lost 3 bases, and 8 bases lay in between. CDR3 in amino acids: CASSLFKHNQPQHF. As DNA, the CDR3 is TGTGCCAGCAGCTTATTTAAGCACAATCAGCCCCAGCATTTT.

V gene TRBV19 combines with J gene TRBJ1-5; 7 nucleotides agree with TRBD1. Per the germline V gene, CDR1 is LNHDA and CDR2 is SQIVND (reference sequence). V lost 3 bases and J lost 7; bases outside the gene matches: 6. The CDR3 spans 14 residues. The CDR3 loop reads CASSILTGNQPQHF. In nucleotides, the CDR3 is TGTGCCAGTAGTATTTTGACAGGGAACCAGCCCCAGCATTTT.

The chain has TRBV7-9 and TRBJ1-2; TRBD1 matches 7 bases. The CDR3 sequence is 13 residues long. Per germline, CDR1 SEHNR and CDR2 FQNEAQ (reference sequence). Unmatched junction bases numbered 5, after V lost 5 bases and J lost 5 bases. CDR3 amino acids: CASSREQGYGYTF. In DNA form, the CDR3 reads TGTGCCAGCAGCCGAGAACAGGGGTATGGCTACACCTTC. Combining the CDR3 with reference TRBV7-9 and TRBJ1-2 gives the whole variable domain DTGVSQNPRHKITKRGQNVTFRCDPISEHNRLYWYRQTLGQGPEFLTYFQNEAQLEKSRLLSDRFSAERPKGSFSTLEIQRTEQGDSAMYLCASSREQGYGYTFGSGTRLTVV.

The rearrangement uses TRBV28 and TRBJ2-7; D perhaps matches TRBD1 (6 bases). The CDR3 loop spans 15 amino acids. The germline V and J ends were trimmed by 2 bases and 1 base, with 12 bases remaining between them. Germline values: CDR1 MDHEN, CDR2 SYDVKM. DNA of the CDR3: TGTGCCAGCAGTTTACATACAGGGAGATCCTACGAGCAGTACTTC. It translates to CASSLHTGRSYEQYF.

In the case of this clone: Compared with germline, one end of the junction differs, possibly owing to a read error. The chain uses TRBV5-1 and TRBJ2-7; TRBD1 agrees at 8 bases. Germline CDR1 reads SGHRS; CDR2 reads YFSETQ. The CDR3 loop spans 16 amino acids. The CDR3 sequence is CASSFDWTGHSYEQYF. Written as DNA, the CDR3 is TGTGCCAGCAGCTTCGATTGGACAGGGCACTCCTACGAGCAGTACTTC.

The CDR3 here is CASSDRGDETQYF. In nucleotides, the CDR3 is TGTGCCAGCTCAGACAGGGGGGATGAGACCCAGTACTTC. The chain carries TRBV27 and TRBJ2-5; 9 nucleotides match TRBD1. Germline V lookup: CDR1 MNHEY, CDR2 SMNVEV (reference sequence). CDR3 size: 13 residues. The V and J ends lost 8 bases and 5 bases, in that order; junction bases with no gene match: 6.

The chain carries TRBV2 and TRBJ1-5, with 10 bases lining up with TRBD1. The CDR3 has 19 amino acids. V shed 3 bases and J 5 bases; nucleotides not matched to a gene: 16. Germline loops: CDR1 SNHLY, CDR2 FYNNEI. The CDR3 sequence is CASSETTGGRTGMDQPQHF. The CDR3 DNA sequence: TGTGCCAGCAGTGAGACGACAGGGGGCAGAACCGGTATGGATCAGCCCCAGCATTTT.

This chain joins TRBV28 and TRBJ2-3; TRBD2 aligns across 13 bases. The CDR3 sequence is 15 residues long. Germline assignment: CDR1 MDHEN and CDR2 SYDVKM. V lost 4 bases to trimming and J lost 4 bases; unmatched junction nucleotides: 2. In nucleotides, the CDR3 is TGTGCCAGCAGTTGGACTAGCGGGGGAGCAGATACGCAGTATTTT. Amino acids: CASSWTSGGADTQYF.

The chain combines TRBV5-1 with TRBJ1-2; D is undetermined. The V and J ends lost 0 bases and 5 bases respectively, with 11 bases between them. CDR3 length: 14 residues. CDR1 SGHRS and CDR2 YFSETQ come from the germline V gene. CDR3 sequence reads: CASSLDGEPYGYTF. CDR3 in DNA: TGCGCCAGCAGCTTGGACGGAGAACCTTATGGCTACACCTTC.

The rearrangement uses TRBV9 and TRBJ2-3; TRBD2 aligns across 8 bases. The length of the CDR3 is 16 residues. Germline V gives CDR1 SGDLS, CDR2 YYNGEE. J lost 2 bases, V lost 4 bases, and 9 bases had no gene match. CDR3 in amino acids: CASSQAGGGITDTQYF. The CDR3 nucleotides read TGTGCCAGCAGCCAGGCGGGCGGGGGGATCACAGATACGCAGTATTTT.

The rearrangement uses TRBV6-6 and TRBJ2-2; a possible D gene is TRBD2 (5 bases). This CDR3 comprises 13 residues. The germline gives CDR1 MNHNY, CDR2 SVGAGI (reference sequence). The V end lost 2 bases, the J end lost 4 bases, and 5 bases lay between the germline ends. DNA for the CDR3: TGTGCCAGCAGTTACGGAGGCACCGGGGAGCTGTTTTTT. Translation: CASSYGGTGELFF.

V usage is TRBV7-2 and J usage is TRBJ2-5; 14 positions match TRBD2. CDR1 and CDR2 from the germline V gene are SGHTA and FQGNSA. Trimming at V came to 5 bases and at J to 0 bases, leaving 8 bases not matched to a gene. CDR3 length: 18 amino acids. CDR3 nucleotide sequence: TGTGCCAGCAGCAGCAGGACTAGCGGGGGGCTAGACCAAGAGACCCAGTACTTC. Its translation is CASSSRTSGGLDQETQYF.